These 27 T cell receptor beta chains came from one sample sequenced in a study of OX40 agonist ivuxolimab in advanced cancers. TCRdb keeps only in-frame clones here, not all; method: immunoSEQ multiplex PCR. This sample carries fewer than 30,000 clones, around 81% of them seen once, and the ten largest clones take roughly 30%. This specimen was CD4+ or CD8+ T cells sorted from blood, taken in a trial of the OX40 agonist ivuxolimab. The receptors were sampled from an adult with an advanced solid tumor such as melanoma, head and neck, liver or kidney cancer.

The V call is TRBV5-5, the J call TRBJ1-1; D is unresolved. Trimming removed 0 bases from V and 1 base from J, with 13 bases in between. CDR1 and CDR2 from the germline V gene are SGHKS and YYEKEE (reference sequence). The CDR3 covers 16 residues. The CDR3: CASSLAKPERNTEAFF. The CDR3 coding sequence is TGTGCCAGCAGCTTGGCCAAACCAGAACGGAACACTGAAGCTTTCTTT.

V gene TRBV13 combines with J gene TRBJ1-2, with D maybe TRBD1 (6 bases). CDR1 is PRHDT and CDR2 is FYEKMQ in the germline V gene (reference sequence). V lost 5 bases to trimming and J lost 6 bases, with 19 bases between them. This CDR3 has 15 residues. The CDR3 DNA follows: TGTGCCAGCAGCCCCCGCGGGGGCCCGAGGAATGGCTACACCTTC. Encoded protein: CASSPRGGPRNGYTF.

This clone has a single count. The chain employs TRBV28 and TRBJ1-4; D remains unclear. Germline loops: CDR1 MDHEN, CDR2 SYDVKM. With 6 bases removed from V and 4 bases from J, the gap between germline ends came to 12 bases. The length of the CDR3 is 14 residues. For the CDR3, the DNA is TGTGCCAGCAGCTCCCCGAGGATTAATGAAAAACTGTTTTTT. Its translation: CASSSPRINEKLFF.

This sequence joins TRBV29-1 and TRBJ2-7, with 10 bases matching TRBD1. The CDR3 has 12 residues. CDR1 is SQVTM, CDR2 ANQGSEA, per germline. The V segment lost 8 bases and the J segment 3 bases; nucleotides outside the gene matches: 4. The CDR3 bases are TGCAGCATCAGGACAGGGGGCTACGAGCAGTACTTC. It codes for CSIRTGGYEQYF.

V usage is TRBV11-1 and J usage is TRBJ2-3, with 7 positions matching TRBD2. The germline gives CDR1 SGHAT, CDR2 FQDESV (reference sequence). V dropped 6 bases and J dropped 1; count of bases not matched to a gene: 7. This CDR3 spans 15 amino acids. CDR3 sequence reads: CASRDAGVRTDTQYF. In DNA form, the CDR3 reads TGTGCCAGCAGAGACGCGGGGGTACGCACAGATACGCAGTATTTT.

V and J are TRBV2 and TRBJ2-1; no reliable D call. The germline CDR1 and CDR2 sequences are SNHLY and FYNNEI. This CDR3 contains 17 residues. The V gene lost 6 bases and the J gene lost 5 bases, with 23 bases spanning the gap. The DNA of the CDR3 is TGTGCCAGCAGCCCGGGCTTCCCAGTGGGCCCTCACAATGAGCAGTTCTTC. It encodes CASSPGFPVGPHNEQFF. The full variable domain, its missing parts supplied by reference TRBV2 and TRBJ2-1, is EPEVTQTPSHQVTQMGQEVILRCVPISNHLYFYWYRQILGQKVEFLVSFYNNEISEKSEIFDDQFSVERPDGSNFTLKIRSTKLEDSAMYFCASSPGFPVGPHNEQFFGPGTRLTVL.

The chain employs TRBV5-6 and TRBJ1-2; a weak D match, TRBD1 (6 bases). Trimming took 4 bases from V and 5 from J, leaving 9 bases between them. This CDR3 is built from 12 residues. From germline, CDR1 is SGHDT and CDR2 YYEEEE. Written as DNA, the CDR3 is TGTGCCAGCAGCCCCGGACAGTATGGCTACACCTTC. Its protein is CASSPGQYGYTF.

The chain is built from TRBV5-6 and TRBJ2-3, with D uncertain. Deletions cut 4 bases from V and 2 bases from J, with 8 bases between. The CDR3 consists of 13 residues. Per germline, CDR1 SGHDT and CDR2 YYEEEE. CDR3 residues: CASSIDHTDTQYF. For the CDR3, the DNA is TGTGCCAGCAGCATCGACCACACAGATACGCAGTATTTT.

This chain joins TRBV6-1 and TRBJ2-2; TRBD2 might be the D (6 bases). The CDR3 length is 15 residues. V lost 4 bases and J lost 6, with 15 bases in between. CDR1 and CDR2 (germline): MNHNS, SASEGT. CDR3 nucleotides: TGTGCCAGCAGTGTATTAGGAGGGTGGGCCGGGGAGCTGTTTTTT. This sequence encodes CASSVLGGWAGELFF.

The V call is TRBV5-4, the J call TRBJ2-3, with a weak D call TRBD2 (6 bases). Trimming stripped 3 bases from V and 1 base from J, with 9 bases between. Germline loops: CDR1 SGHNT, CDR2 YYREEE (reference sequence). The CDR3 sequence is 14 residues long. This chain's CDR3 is CASSSGGGTDTQYF. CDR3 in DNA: TGTGCCAGCAGCTCTGGAGGGGGCACAGATACGCAGTATTTT.

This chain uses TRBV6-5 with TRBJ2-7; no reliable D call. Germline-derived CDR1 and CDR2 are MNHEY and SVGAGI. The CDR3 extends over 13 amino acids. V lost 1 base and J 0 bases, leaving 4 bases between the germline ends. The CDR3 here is CASSYYGSYEQYF. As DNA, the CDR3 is TGTGCCAGCAGTTACTACGGCTCCTACGAGCAGTACTTC.

CDR3 DNA sequence: TGTGCCAGCAGCATTGGGACGACCGAGCAGTACTTC. It translates to CASSIGTTEQYF. This chain connects TRBV7-9 to TRBJ2-7; perhaps D is TRBD1 or TRBD2 (5 bases each). V gave up 5 bases and J gave up 6 bases, with 11 bases separating them. CDR1 is SEHNR, CDR2 FQNEAQ, per germline (reference sequence). This CDR3 has 12 residues.

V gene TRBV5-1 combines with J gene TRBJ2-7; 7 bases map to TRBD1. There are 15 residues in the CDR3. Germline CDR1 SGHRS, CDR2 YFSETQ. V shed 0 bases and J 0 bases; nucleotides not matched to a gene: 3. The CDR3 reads CASSLETGISYEQYF. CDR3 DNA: TGCGCCAGCAGCTTGGAGACAGGGATCTCCTACGAGCAGTACTTC.

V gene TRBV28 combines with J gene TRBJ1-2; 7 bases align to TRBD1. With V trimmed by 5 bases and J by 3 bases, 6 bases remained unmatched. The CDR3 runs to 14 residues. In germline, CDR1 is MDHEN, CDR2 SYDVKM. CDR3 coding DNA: TGTGCCAGCAGTGTTACAGGGGAGGACTATGGCTACACCTTC. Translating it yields CASSVTGEDYGYTF.

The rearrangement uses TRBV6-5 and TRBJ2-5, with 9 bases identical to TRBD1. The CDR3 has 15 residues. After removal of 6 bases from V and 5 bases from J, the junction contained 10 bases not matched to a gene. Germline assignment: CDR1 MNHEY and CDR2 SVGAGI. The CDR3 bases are TGTGCCAGCAGACCAACAGGGGGCGCGGCGGAGACCCAGTACTTC. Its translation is CASRPTGGAAETQYF.

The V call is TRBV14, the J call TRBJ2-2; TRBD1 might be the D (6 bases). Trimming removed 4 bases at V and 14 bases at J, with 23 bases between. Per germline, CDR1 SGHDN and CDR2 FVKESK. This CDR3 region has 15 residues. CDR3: CASSRTREDSQGLFF. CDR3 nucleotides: TGTGCCAGCAGCCGGACCAGAGAGGACAGCCAGGGTCTGTTTTTT. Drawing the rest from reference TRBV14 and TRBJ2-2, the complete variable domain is EAGVTQFPSHSVIEKGQTVTLRCDPISGHDNLYWYRRVMGKEIKFLLHFVKESKQDESGMPNNRFLAERTGGTYSTLKVQPAELEDSGVYFCASSRTREDSQGLFFGEGSRLTVL.

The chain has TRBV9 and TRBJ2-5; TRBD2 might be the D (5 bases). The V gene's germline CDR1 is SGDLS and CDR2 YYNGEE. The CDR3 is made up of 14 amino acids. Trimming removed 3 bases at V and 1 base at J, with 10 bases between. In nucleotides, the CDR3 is TGTGCCAGCAGCGAACGGGGAATCCAAGAGACCCAGTACTTC. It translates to CASSERGIQETQYF.

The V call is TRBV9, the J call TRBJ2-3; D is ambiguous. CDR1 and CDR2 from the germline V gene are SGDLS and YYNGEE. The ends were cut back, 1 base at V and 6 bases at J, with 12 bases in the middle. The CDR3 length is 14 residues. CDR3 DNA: TGTGCCAGCAGCGTAACCGGCACGGGCGATACGCAGTATTTT. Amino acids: CASSVTGTGDTQYF.

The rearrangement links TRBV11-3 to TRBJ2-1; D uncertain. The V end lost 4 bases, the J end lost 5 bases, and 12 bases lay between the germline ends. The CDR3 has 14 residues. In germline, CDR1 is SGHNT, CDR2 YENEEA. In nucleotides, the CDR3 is TGTGCCAGCAGCTCGAGCTCACCTAACAATGAGCAGTTCTTC. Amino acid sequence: CASSSSSPNNEQFF.

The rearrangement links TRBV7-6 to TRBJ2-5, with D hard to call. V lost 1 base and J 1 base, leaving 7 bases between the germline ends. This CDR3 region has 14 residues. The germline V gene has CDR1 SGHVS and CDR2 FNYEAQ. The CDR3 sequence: CASSLGPGQETQYF. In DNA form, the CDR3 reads TGTGCCAGCAGCTTAGGGCCGGGCCAAGAGACCCAGTACTTC. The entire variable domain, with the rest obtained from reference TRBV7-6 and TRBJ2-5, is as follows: GAGVSQSPRYKVTKRGQDVALRCDPISGHVSLYWYRQALGQGPEFLTYFNYEAQQDKSGLPNDRFSAERPEGSISTLTIQRTEQRDSAMYRCASSLGPGQETQYFGPGTRLLVL.

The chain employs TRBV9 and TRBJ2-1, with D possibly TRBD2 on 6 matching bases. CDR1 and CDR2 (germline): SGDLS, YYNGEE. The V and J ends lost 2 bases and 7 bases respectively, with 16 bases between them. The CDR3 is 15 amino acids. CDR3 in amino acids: CASSVGLAAGNEQFF. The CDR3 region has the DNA TGTGCCAGCAGCGTCGGGTTAGCGGCCGGGAATGAGCAGTTCTTC.

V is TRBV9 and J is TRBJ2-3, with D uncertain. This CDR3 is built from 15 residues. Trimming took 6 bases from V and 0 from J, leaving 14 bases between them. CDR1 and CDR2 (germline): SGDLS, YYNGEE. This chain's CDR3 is CASTPTGTSTDTQYF. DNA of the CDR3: TGTGCCAGCACCCCGACGGGTACTAGCACAGATACGCAGTATTTT.

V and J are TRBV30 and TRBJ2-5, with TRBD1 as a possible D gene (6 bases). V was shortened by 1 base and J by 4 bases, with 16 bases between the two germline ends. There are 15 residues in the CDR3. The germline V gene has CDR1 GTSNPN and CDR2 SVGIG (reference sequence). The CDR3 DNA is TGTGCCTGGAGTGGACTCTGGGGACACCGAGAGACCCAGTACTTC. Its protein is CAWSGLWGHRETQYF.

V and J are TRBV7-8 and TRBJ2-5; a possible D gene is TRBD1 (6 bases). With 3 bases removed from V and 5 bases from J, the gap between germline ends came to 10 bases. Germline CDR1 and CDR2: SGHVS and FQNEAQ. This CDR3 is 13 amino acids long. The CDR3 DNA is TGTGCCAGCAGCTTGTCACAGGGTGAGACCCAGTACTTC. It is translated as CASSLSQGETQYF. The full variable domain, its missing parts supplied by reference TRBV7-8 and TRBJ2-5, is GAGVSQSPRYKVAKRGQDVALRCDPISGHVSLFWYQQALGQGPEFLTYFQNEAQLDKSGLPSDRFFAERPEGSVSTLKIQRTQQEDSAVYLCASSLSQGETQYFGPGTRLLVL.

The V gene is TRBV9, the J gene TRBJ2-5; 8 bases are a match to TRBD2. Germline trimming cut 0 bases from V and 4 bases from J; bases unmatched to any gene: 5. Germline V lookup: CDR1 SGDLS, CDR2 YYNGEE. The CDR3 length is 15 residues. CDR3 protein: CASSVVAGRGETQYF. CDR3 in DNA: TGTGCCAGCAGCGTAGTAGCGGGGCGGGGAGAGACCCAGTACTTC.

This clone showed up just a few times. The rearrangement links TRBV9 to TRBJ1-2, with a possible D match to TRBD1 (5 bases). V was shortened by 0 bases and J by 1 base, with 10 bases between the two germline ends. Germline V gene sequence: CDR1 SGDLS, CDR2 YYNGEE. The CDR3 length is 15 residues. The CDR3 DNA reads TGTGCCAGCAGCGTAGCGATGGGGGGTAACTATGGCTACACCTTC. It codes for CASSVAMGGNYGYTF. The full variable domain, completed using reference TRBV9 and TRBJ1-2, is DSGVTQTPKHLITATGQRVTLRCSPRSGDLSVYWYQQSLDQGLQFLIQYYNGEERAKGNILERFSAQQFPDLHSELNLSSLELGDSALYFCASSVAMGGNYGYTFGSGTRLTVV.

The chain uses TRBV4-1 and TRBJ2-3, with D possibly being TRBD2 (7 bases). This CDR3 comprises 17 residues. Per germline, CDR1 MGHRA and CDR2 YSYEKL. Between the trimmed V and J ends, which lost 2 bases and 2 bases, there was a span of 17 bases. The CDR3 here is CASSQTSVGGPTDTQYF. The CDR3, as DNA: TGCGCCAGCAGCCAAACATCGGTGGGGGGGCCCACAGATACGCAGTATTTT.